This entry describes one T cell receptor beta chain. TCRdb's copy holds only in-frame clones and misses some; the assay was immunoSEQ multiplex PCR. Of under 55,000 clones listed, approximately 91% are singletons. J gave up 3 bases and V 3 bases, and 2 bases lay outside the gene matches. From germline, CDR1 is SEHNR and CDR2 FQNEAQ (reference sequence). This CDR3 spans 13 amino acids. The data originate from a study of T cell changes during pregnancy in multiple sclerosis. V gene TRBV7-9 combines with J gene TRBJ2-7; TRBD2 agrees at 7 bases. Source: CD4+ T cells from peripheral blood mononuclear cells, taken after pregnancy. This clonotype originated in a female donor in good health, enrolled as a control in a pregnancy study. CDR3 coding DNA: TGTGCCAGCAGCTTTCTAGCGGACTACGAGCAGTACTTC. Translated: CASSFLADYEQYF. The whole variable domain, remainder taken from reference TRBV7-9 and TRBJ2-7, is DTGVSQNPRHKITKRGQNVTFRCDPISEHNRLYWYRQTLGQGPEFLTYFQNEAQLEKSRLLSDRFSAERPKGSFSTLEIQRTEQGDSAMYLCASSFLADYEQYFGPGTRLTVT.